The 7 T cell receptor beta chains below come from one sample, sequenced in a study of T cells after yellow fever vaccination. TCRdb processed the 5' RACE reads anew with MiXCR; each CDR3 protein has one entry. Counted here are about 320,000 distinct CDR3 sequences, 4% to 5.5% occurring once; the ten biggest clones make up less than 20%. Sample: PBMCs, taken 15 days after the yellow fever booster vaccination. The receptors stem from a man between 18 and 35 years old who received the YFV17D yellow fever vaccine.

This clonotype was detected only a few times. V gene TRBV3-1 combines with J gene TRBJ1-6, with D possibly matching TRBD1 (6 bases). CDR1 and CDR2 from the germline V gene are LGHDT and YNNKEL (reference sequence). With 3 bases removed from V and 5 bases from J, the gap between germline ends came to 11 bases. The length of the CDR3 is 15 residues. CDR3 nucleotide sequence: TGTGCCAGCAGCCACCGGGACACCGATAATTCACCCCTCCACTTT. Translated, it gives CASSHRDTDNSPLHF.

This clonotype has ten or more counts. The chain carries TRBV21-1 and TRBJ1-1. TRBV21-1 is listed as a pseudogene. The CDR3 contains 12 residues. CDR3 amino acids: CASSEACGEAFF. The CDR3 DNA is TGTGCCAGCAGTGAAGCGTGTGGCGAAGCTTTCTTT.

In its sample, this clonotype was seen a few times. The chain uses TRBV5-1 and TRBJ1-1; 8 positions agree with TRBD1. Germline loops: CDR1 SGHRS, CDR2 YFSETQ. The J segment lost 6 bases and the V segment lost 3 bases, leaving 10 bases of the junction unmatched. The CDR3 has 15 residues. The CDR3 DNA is TGCGCCAGCAGCTCCCGATCGACAGGGGATTCTGAAGCTTTCTTT. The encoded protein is CASSSRSTGDSEAFF.

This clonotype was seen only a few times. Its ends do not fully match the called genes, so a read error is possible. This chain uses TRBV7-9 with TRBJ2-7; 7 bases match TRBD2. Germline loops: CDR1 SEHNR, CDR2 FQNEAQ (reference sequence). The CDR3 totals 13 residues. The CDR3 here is CASSLAARSEQYF. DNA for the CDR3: TGTGCCAGCAGCCTAGCGGCAAGAAGCGAGCAGTACTTC.

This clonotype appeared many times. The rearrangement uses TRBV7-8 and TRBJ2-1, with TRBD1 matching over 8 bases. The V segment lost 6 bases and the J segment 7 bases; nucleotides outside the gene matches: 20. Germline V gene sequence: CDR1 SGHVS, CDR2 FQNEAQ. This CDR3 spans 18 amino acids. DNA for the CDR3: TGTGCCAGCAGACAAAAGCCCCAGGGGGCACCAATAGAGAATGAGCAGTTCTTC. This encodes CASRQKPQGAPIENEQFF.

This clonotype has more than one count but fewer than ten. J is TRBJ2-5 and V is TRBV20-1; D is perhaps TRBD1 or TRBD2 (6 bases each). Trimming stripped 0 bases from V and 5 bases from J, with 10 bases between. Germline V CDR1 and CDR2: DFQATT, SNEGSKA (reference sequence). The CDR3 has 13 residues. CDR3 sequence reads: CSARDLGGETQYF. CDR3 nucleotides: TGCAGTGCTAGAGATCTCGGGGGCGAGACCCAGTACTTC.

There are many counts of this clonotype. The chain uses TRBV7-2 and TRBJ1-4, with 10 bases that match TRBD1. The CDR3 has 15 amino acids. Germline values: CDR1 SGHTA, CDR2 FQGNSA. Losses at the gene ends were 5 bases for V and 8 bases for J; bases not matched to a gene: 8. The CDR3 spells CASSRAGQGHEKLFF. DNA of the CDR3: TGTGCCAGCAGCCGGGCGGGACAGGGGCACGAAAAACTGTTTTTT.